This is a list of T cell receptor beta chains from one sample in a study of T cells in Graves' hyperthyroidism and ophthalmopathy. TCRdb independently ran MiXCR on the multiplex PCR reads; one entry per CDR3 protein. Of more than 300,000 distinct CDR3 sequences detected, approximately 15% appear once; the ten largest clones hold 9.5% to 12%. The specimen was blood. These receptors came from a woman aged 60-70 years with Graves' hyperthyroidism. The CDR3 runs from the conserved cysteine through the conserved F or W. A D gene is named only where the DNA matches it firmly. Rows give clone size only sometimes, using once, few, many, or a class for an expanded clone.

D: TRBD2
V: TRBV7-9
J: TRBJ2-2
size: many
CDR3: CASSFTSGNTGELFF
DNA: TGTGCCAGCAGCTTCACTAGCGGGAACACCGGGGAGCTGTTTTTT

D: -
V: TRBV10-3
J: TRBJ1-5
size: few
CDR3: CAISESTAYQPQHF
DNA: TGTGCCATCAGTGAGTCGACAGCATATCAGCCCCAGCATTTT

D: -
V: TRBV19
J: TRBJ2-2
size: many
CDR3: CASSIFSNTGELFF
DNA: TGTGCCAGTAGTATATTCTCGAACACCGGGGAGCTGTTTTTT

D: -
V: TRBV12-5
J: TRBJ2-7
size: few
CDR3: CASGQGLAAYEQYF
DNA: TGTGCTAGTGGTCAGGGACTGGCGGCCTACGAGCAGTACTTC

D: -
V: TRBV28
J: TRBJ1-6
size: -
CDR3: CASSLRQWANNSPLHF
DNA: TGTGCCAGCAGCCTTAGACAGTGGGCCAATAATTCACCCCTCCACTTT

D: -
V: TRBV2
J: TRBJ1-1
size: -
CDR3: CASSAEENTEAFF
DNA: TGTGCCAGCAGTGCGGAAGAGAACACTGAAGCTTTCTTT

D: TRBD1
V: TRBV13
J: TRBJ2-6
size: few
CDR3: CATQQQGSDGANVLTF
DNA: TGTGCCACTCAACAACAGGGGTCAGATGGGGCCAACGTCCTGACTTTC

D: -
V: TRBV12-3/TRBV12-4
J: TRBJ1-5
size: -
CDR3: CASSFNQNQPQHF
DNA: TGTGCCAGCAGTTTTAATCAGAATCAGCCCCAGCATTTT

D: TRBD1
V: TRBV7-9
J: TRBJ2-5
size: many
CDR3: CASSPDRVQETQYF
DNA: TGTGCCAGCAGCCCCGACAGGGTCCAGGAGACCCAGTACTTC

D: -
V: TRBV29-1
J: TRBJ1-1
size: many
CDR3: CSVRRSGNTEAFF
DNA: TGCAGCGTTCGAAGGTCGGGGAACACTGAAGCTTTCTTT

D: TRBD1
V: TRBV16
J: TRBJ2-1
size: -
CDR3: CASSQLGQGNNEQFF
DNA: TGTGCCAGCAGCCAATTGGGACAGGGGAACAATGAGCAGTTCTTC

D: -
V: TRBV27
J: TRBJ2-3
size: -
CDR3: CASSLWVGTDTQYF
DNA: TGTGCCAGCAGTTTATGGGTAGGGACAGATACGCAGTATTTT

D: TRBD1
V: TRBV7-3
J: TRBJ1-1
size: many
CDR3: CASSSLGQGGTEAFF
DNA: TGTGCCAGCAGCAGCCTGGGACAGGGAGGTACTGAAGCTTTCTTT

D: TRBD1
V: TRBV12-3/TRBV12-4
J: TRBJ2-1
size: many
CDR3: CASSLGTGSNEQFF
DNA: TGTGCCAGCAGTTTAGGGACAGGGTCCAATGAGCAGTTCTTC

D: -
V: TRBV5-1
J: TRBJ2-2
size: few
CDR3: CASSPIQGAGELVF
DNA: TGCGCCAGCAGCCCCATACAGGGTGCCGGGGAGCTGGTTTTT

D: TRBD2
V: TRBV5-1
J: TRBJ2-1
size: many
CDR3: CASSFSGRGNEQFF
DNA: TGCGCCAGCAGCTTTAGCGGGAGAGGGAATGAGCAGTTCTTC

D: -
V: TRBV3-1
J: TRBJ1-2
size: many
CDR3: CASSQDSRSGYTF
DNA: TGTGCCAGCAGCCAAGATTCCAGAAGTGGCTACACCTTC

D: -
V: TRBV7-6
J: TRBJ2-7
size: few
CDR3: CASSEGPNYEQYF
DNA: TGTGCCAGCAGCGAGGGACCGAACTACGAGCAGTACTTC

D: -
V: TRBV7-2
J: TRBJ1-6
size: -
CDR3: CASSPIGTQRSSLHF
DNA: TGTGCCAGCAGCCCGATAGGGACACAGCGTTCATCCCTCCACTTT

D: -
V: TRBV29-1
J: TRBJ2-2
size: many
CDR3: CSVAGAYTGELFF
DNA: TGCAGCGTTGCCGGGGCCTACACCGGGGAGCTGTTTTTT

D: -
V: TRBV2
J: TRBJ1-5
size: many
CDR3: CASREQGNRDQPQHF
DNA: TGTGCCAGCAGAGAACAGGGTAATAGGGATCAGCCCCAGCATTTT

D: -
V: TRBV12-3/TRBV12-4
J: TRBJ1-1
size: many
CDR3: CASSWGGTEAFF
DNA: TGTGCCAGCAGCTGGGGGGGCACTGAAGCTTTCTTT

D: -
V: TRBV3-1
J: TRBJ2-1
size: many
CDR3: CASSQRLVGNEQFF
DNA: TGTGCCAGCAGCCAACGGCTAGTAGGCAATGAGCAGTTCTTC

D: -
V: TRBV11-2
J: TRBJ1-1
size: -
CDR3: CASRRQENTEAFF
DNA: TGTGCCAGCAGGCGACAGGAGAACACTGAAGCTTTCTTT

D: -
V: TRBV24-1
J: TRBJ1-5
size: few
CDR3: CATSDGISGNQPQHF
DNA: TGTGCCACCAGTGATGGGATTAGCGGGAATCAGCCCCAGCATTTT

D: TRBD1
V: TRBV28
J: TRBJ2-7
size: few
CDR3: CASRQGFTYEQYF
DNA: TGTGCCAGCCGACAGGGTTTCACCTACGAGCAGTACTTC

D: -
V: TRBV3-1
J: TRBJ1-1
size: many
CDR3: CASSQVGTVNTEAFF
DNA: TGTGCCAGCAGCCAGGTTGGGACCGTGAACACTGAAGCTTTCTTT

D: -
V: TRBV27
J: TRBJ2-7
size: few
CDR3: CASRTGLHYSYEQYF
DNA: TGTGCCAGCAGGACGGGACTTCATTACTCCTACGAGCAGTACTTC

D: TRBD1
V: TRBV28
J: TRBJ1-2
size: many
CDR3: CASSRGQGGFYGYTF
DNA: TGTGCCAGCAGTCGCGGACAGGGAGGTTTTTATGGCTACACCTTC

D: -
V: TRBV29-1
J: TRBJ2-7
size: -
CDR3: CSVEKGQGGHEQYF
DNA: TGCAGCGTTGAAAAGGGGCAGGGCGGCCACGAGCAGTACTTC

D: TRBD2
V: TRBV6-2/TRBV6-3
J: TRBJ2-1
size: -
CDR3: CASTRPGLAGGNAYNEQFF
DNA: TGTGCCAGCACCCGTCCGGGACTAGCGGGAGGTAACGCCTACAATGAGCAGTTCTTC

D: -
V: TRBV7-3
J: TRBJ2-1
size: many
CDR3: CASSLPPQNEQFF
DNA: TGTGCCAGCAGCTTACCCCCCCAGAATGAGCAGTTCTTC

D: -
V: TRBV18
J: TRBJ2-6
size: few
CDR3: CASSRPRRSQKAGANVLTF
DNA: TGTGCCAGCTCACGCCCTAGACGGTCCCAAAAGGCAGGGGCCAACGTCCTGACTTTC

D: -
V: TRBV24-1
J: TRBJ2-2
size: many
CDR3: CATSEPSYRSSTGELFF
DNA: TGTGCCACCAGTGAGCCTTCGTACCGATCGAGCACCGGGGAGCTGTTTTTT

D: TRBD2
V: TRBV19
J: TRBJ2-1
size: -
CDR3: CASSNTGLVSYNEQFF
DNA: TGTGCCAGTAGCAACACGGGACTAGTATCCTACAATGAGCAGTTCTTC

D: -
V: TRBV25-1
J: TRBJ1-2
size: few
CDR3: CASSDSGSNYGYTF
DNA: TGTGCCAGCAGTGATTCAGGTTCTAACTATGGCTACACCTTC

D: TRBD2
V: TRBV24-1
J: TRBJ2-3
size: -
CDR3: CATSDRTSGGNTDTQYF
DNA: TGTGCCACCAGTGACAGGACTAGCGGGGGGAACACAGATACGCAGTATTTT

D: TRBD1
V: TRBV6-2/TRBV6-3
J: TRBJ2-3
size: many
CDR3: CASSYTGQDPTDTQYF
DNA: TGTGCCAGCAGTTACACCGGACAGGACCCCACAGATACGCAGTATTTT

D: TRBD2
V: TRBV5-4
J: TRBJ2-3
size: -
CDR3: CASSVGLATDTQYF
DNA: TGTGCCAGCAGCGTGGGACTAGCCACAGATACGCAGTATTTT

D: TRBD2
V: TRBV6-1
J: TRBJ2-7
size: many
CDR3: CASTTGGLRPYEQYF
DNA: TGTGCCAGCACCACGGGGGGGCTACGCCCCTACGAGCAGTACTTC

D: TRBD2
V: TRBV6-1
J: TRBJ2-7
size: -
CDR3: CASRTGLAGLEQYF
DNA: TGTGCCAGCAGGACCGGACTAGCGGGACTCGAGCAGTACTTC

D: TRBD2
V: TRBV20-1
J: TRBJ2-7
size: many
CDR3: CSAGRGGLNYEQYF
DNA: TGCAGTGCTGGGCGGGGAGGGTTAAACTACGAGCAGTACTTC

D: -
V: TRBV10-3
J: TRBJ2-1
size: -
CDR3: CAISPMVGGSYNEQFF
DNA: TGTGCCATCAGTCCCATGGTGGGAGGCTCCTACAATGAGCAGTTCTTC

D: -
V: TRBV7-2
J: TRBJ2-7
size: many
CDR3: CASTLGLGEKWYEQYF
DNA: TGTGCCAGCACACTGGGTTTGGGTGAAAAGTGGTACGAGCAGTACTTC

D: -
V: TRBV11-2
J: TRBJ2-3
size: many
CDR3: CASSLGVVSTDTQYF
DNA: TGTGCCAGCAGCTTAGGAGTCGTCAGCACAGATACGCAGTATTTT

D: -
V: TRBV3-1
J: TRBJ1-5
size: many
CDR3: CASSLGNSNQPQHF
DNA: TGTGCCAGCAGCCTGGGGAATAGCAATCAGCCCCAGCATTTT

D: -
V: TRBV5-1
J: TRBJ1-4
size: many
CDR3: CASSPRTPATNEKLFF
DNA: TGCGCCAGCAGCCCAAGGACACCTGCAACTAATGAAAAACTGTTTTTT

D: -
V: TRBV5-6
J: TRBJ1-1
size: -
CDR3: CASSQRGPGGTEAFF
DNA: TGTGCCAGCAGCCAAAGGGGACCCGGGGGGACTGAAGCTTTCTTT

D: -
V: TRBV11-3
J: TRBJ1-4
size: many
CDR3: CASSLQPSTNEKLFF
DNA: TGTGCCAGCAGCCTACAACCTTCAACTAATGAAAAACTGTTTTTT

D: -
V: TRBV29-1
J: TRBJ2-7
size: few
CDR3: CSVVVGEQYF
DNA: TGCAGCGTTGTGGTGGGGGAGCAGTACTTC

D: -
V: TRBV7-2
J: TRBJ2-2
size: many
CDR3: CASSPLIATGELFF
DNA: TGTGCCAGCAGCCCCCTAATCGCCACCGGGGAGCTGTTTTTT

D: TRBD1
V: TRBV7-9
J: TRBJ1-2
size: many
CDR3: CASSLGQGHGYTF
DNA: TGTGCCAGCAGCTTAGGACAGGGTCATGGCTACACCTTC

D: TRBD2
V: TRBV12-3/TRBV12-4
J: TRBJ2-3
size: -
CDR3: CASRRAGAGDTQYF
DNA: TGTGCCAGTCGAAGAGCGGGAGCTGGGGATACGCAGTATTTT

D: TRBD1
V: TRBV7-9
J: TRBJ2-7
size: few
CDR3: CASSIDRVFSYEQYF
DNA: TGTGCCAGCAGCATAGACAGGGTCTTCTCCTACGAGCAGTACTTC